The rows below give T cell receptor beta chains drawn from one sample of a study of molecular identifiers for immune sequencing clone quantification. TCRdb reprocessed the PCR reads with MiXCR, giving one entry per CDR3 protein. Of around 470,000 distinct CDR3 sequences in the sample, under 30% are singletons; the top ten hold roughly 0.77%. The sample comprised naive CD8+ T cells from blood, with Jurkat cell RNA spiked in. The receptors here all came from a human donor in good health. Some libraries in this study had Jurkat cell RNA spiked in. Both conserved end residues are part of each CDR3. The order of the fields is D gene, CDR3 length, V gene, clone size, J gene, CDR3 protein, CDR3 DNA. D genes are given only for firm matches. Clone size, where shown, is once, few, many, or a class for clones that have expanded.

>NA|14|TRBV11-2|few|TRBJ1-1
CASSSTGLYTEAFF
TGTGCCAGCAGCTCAACGGGACTCTACACTGAAGCTTTCTTT
>NA|13|TRBV12-3/TRBV12-4|many|TRBJ2-3
CASSPLWADTQYF
TGTGCCAGCAGCCCCCTCTGGGCCGATACGCAGTATTTT
>NA|18|TRBV9|NA|TRBJ2-3
CASSNPLGLARGPDTQYF
TGTGCCAGCAGCAATCCCTTGGGGCTAGCGAGAGGTCCAGATACGCAGTATTTT
>NA|15|TRBV27|few|TRBJ2-6
CATSGQLSGANVLTF
TGTGCCACCTCCGGACAGCTTTCTGGGGCCAACGTCCTGACTTTC
>NA|15|TRBV11-2|NA|TRBJ1-5
CASSLEAPGSQPQHF
TGTGCCAGCAGCTTAGAGGCGCCAGGGAGTCAGCCCCAGCATTTT
>TRBD1|15|TRBV4-3|few|TRBJ1-3
CASSQDRTGLNTIYF
TGCGCCAGCAGCCAAGATCGGACAGGGTTAAACACCATATATTTT
>NA|15|TRBV29-1|many|TRBJ2-3
CSVGPGGASTDTQYF
TGCAGCGTTGGGCCTGGGGGGGCGAGCACAGATACGCAGTATTTT
>NA|15|TRBV27|few|TRBJ2-3
CASSFGPPWADTQYF
TGTGCCAGCAGTTTTGGGCCTCCATGGGCAGATACGCAGTATTTT
>NA|14|TRBV28|NA|TRBJ1-2
CASRKEAGAHGYTF
TGTGCCAGCCGGAAGGAGGCAGGGGCTCATGGCTACACCTTC
>NA|14|TRBV7-3|few|TRBJ2-5
CASSFYGSAETQYF
TGTGCCAGCAGCTTTTACGGGAGTGCAGAGACCCAGTACTTC
>NA|15|TRBV7-9|few|TRBJ2-7
CASSPPAASVYEQYF
TGTGCCAGCAGCCCCCCGGCGGCTAGCGTTTACGAGCAGTACTTC
>NA|13|TRBV19|once|TRBJ2-2
CASSDSFTGELFF
TGTGCCAGTAGTGACAGCTTCACCGGGGAGCTGTTTTTT
>TRBD2|17|TRBV7-2|many|TRBJ2-5
CASSLVLAGGGKETQYF
TGTGCCAGCAGCTTAGTACTAGCGGGGGGCGGAAAAGAGACCCAGTACTTC
>NA|14|TRBV11-3|NA|TRBJ2-7
CASSFAGAHNEQYF
TGTGCCAGCAGCTTTGCAGGGGCGCATAACGAGCAGTACTTC
>NA|19|TRBV7-9|many|TRBJ2-6
CASSLAEVPRHSGANVLTF
TGTGCCAGCAGCTTAGCTGAGGTCCCCCGACATTCTGGGGCCAACGTCCTGACTTTC
>NA|17|TRBV27|NA|TRBJ2-2
CASSFLGPGANTGELFF
TGTGCCAGCAGTTTTCTGGGGCCGGGAGCCAACACCGGGGAGCTGTTTTTT
>TRBD1|13|TRBV11-2|few|TRBJ2-7
CASSHTQGNEQYF
TGTGCCAGCAGCCACACACAGGGGAACGAGCAGTACTTC
>TRBD2|17|TRBV5-1|NA|TRBJ2-2
CASKLADPNPNTGELFF
TGCGCCAGCAAACTAGCGGACCCAAACCCGAACACCGGGGAGCTGTTTTTT
>NA|11|TRBV28|many|TRBJ2-7
CASTLAHEQYF
TGTGCCAGCACCCTCGCCCACGAGCAGTACTTC
>NA|15|TRBV6-5|NA|TRBJ2-7
CASSYSQGGYYEQYF
TGTGCCAGCAGTTACTCGCAGGGGGGGTACTACGAGCAGTACTTC
>NA|17|TRBV3-1|NA|TRBJ2-2
CASSQGAEGPDTGELFF
TGTGCCAGCAGCCAAGGGGCTGAGGGGCCGGACACCGGGGAGCTGTTTTTT
>TRBD1|15|TRBV6-5|NA|TRBJ2-5
CASSLGQGLVETQYF
TGTGCCAGCAGCCTTGGACAGGGTCTGGTAGAGACCCAGTACTTC
>NA|14|TRBV4-1|few|TRBJ2-5
CASSPNGQQETQYF
TGCGCCAGCAGCCCAAACGGACAGCAAGAGACCCAGTACTTC
>NA|15|TRBV27|many|TRBJ2-7
CASSYSRAEGYEQYF
TGTGCCAGCAGTTACTCTCGGGCGGAGGGCTACGAGCAGTACTTC
>NA|12|TRBV29-1|NA|TRBJ2-2
CSAEGVPGELFF
TGCAGCGCGGAAGGGGTCCCCGGGGAGCTGTTTTTT
>TRBD1|14|TRBV12-3/TRBV12-4|NA|TRBJ2-5
CASSFPGQTETQYF
TGTGCCAGCAGTTTCCCGGGACAGACAGAGACCCAGTACTTC
>TRBD1|15|TRBV7-9|many|TRBJ2-5
CASSSRRQGLETQYF
TGTGCCAGCAGCTCACGGCGACAGGGATTAGAGACCCAGTACTTC
>NA|13|TRBV5-1|few|TRBJ1-1
CASSNGVVAEAFF
TGCGCCAGCAGCAACGGGGTGGTCGCTGAAGCTTTCTTT
>TRBD1|15|TRBV15|few|TRBJ1-5
CATSSRDRGFQPQHF
TGTGCCACCAGCAGCCGGGACAGGGGGTTTCAGCCCCAGCATTTT
>TRBD1|13|TRBV29-1|many|TRBJ2-2
CSVEGQTTGELFF
TGCAGCGTTGAGGGACAGACCACCGGGGAGCTGTTTTTT
>NA|18|TRBV4-3|NA|TRBJ2-7
CASSPNTATGPSTYEQYF
TGCGCCAGCAGTCCGAATACGGCGACAGGACCCTCAACCTACGAGCAGTACTTC
>NA|12|TRBV11-2|many|TRBJ2-1
CASSIGLGEQFF
TGTGCCAGCAGCATTGGACTGGGGGAGCAGTTCTTC
>TRBD2|13|TRBV7-2|many|TRBJ2-5
CASCPGGPETQYF
TGTGCCAGCTGTCCGGGAGGGCCAGAGACCCAGTACTTC
>TRBD1|16|TRBV11-2|NA|TRBJ2-5
CASSYGTGGVRETQYF
TGTGCCAGCAGCTACGGGACAGGGGGCGTTCGAGAGACCCAGTACTTC
>NA|14|TRBV12-3/TRBV12-4|many|TRBJ1-4
CASSFEVTREKLFF
TGTGCCAGCAGTTTTGAGGTTACTCGTGAAAAACTGTTTTTT
>NA|14|TRBV13|NA|TRBJ2-2
CASSLVRGTGEPFF
TGTGCCAGCAGCTTAGTTCGGGGAACCGGGGAGCCGTTTTTT
>NA|13|TRBV10-3|once|TRBJ2-1
CAIRDSSYNEQFF
TGTGCCATCAGGGATAGCTCCTACAATGAGCAGTTCTTC
>NA|12|TRBV29-1|many|TRBJ2-7
CSVSRGNDEQYF
TGCAGCGTTAGCAGGGGCAACGACGAGCAGTACTTC
>NA|12|TRBV28|NA|TRBJ1-3
CASSLPLGTIYF
TGTGCCAGCAGTCTCCCCTTGGGCACCATATATTTT
>NA|13|TRBV13|many|TRBJ1-2
CASSPGRKSTYTF
TGTGCCAGCAGCCCGGGACGTAAATCCACCTACACCTTC
>NA|15|TRBV5-6|many|TRBJ2-3
CASSRGSFGTDTQYF
TGTGCCAGCAGCCGGGGGAGTTTCGGCACAGATACGCAGTATTTT
>NA|13|TRBV4-3|NA|TRBJ1-1
CASSQAQNTGAFF
TGCGCCAGCAGCCAAGCCCAGAACACTGGAGCTTTCTTT
>NA|16|TRBV10-2|NA|TRBJ2-3
CASSESTQIKDMTQYF
TGCGCCAGCAGTGAGTCGACTCAGATCAAGGATATGACGCAGTATTTT
>TRBD2|15|TRBV5-1|few|TRBJ2-5
CASRMTSGGKETQYF
TGCGCCAGTAGGATGACTAGCGGGGGAAAAGAGACCCAGTACTTC
>TRBD2|15|TRBV27|NA|TRBJ2-3
CASSLTGGLADTQYF
TGTGCCAGCAGTTTGACGGGAGGGCTGGCAGATACGCAGTATTTT
>NA|17|TRBV4-3|once|TRBJ2-7
CARSQDASGPASYEQYF
TGCGCCCGCAGCCAAGATGCATCGGGACCGGCCTCCTACGAGCAGTACTTC
>TRBD2|18|TRBV18|many|TRBJ2-3
CASSPRLAGISETDTQYF
TGTGCCAGCTCACCACGACTAGCGGGAATTTCAGAAACAGATACGCAGTATTTT
>NA|14|TRBV27|NA|TRBJ2-3
CASSWVGGTDTQYF
TGTGCCAGCAGTTGGGTGGGGGGCACAGATACGCAGTATTTT
>TRBD2|15|TRBV2|NA|TRBJ2-7
CASTSAREGWYEQYF
TGTGCCAGCACGAGTGCGCGGGAGGGCTGGTACGAGCAGTACTTC
>TRBD1|14|TRBV20-1|many|TRBJ2-2
CSAREDRSTGELFF
TGCAGTGCTAGGGAGGACAGGTCCACCGGGGAGCTGTTTTTT
>TRBD1|13|TRBV6-1|many|TRBJ2-5
CATRDSSQETQYF
TGTGCCACCAGGGACAGCTCCCAAGAGACCCAGTACTTC
>NA|11|TRBV27|many|TRBJ2-1
CASSLGPLQFF
TGTGCCAGCAGTTTAGGGCCTCTGCAGTTCTTC
>NA|15|TRBV7-9|NA|TRBJ2-1
CASSLTSSSYNEQFF
TGTGCCAGCAGCTTGACTTCGAGCTCCTACAATGAGCAGTTCTTC
>NA|15|TRBV7-9|NA|TRBJ2-7
CASSTTTRMRYEQYF
TGTGCCAGCAGCACCACGACAAGGATGCGGTACGAGCAGTACTTC
>NA|13|TRBV19|many|TRBJ2-5
CASRPPERETQYF
TGTGCCAGTAGGCCGCCGGAGAGAGAGACCCAGTACTTC
>NA|14|TRBV4-3|few|TRBJ2-7
CASSAGFGAYEQYF
TGCGCCAGCAGTGCAGGGTTTGGGGCCTACGAGCAGTACTTC
>NA|14|TRBV19|NA|TRBJ1-2
CAGSTGTNYYGYTF
TGTGCCGGTAGTACCGGGACAAACTACTATGGCTACACCTTC